Below, 27 T cell receptor beta chains from the same sample are listed, as sequenced in a study of T cells in Graves' hyperthyroidism and ophthalmopathy. TCR beta CDR3 sequences were amplified from RNA transcripts. The study used the HTBI primer set for a first-round RT-PCR of the TCR CDR3. From the multiplex PCR reads, TCRdb called clonotypes with MiXCR, one entry per CDR3 protein. The table lists about 290,000 distinct CDR3 sequences, roughly 15% of them singletons. The source material was blood. The receptors were sampled from a woman aged 35 to 49 with Graves' hyperthyroidism.

J is TRBJ2-7 and V is TRBV29-1; TRBD1 matches at 11 bases. This CDR3 has 17 amino acids. V gave up 1 base and J gave up 2 bases; unmatched junction bases: 10. CDR1 is SQVTM and CDR2 is ANQGSEA in the germline V gene. This CDR3 is CSVEAPKPGQGAYEQYF. The CDR3, as DNA: TGCAGCGTTGAAGCCCCCAAGCCGGGACAGGGGGCCTACGAGCAGTACTTC.

This clonotype was detected many times. This chain connects TRBV25-1 to TRBJ2-1, with a tentative D call TRBD2 (5 bases). Germline values: CDR1 MGHDK, CDR2 SYGVNS. The length of the CDR3 is 12 residues. With 6 bases removed from V and 8 bases from J, the gap between germline ends came to 11 bases. The CDR3 loop reads CASRQTTHEQFF. The CDR3 DNA sequence: TGTGCCAGCAGACAGACTACCCATGAGCAGTTCTTC.

This clonotype was seen more than once but under ten times. The chain links TRBV6-4 to TRBJ2-3, with 7 bases fitting TRBD2. CDR3 length equals 17 residues. Germline V gives CDR1 MRHNA, CDR2 SNTAGT. V dropped 3 bases and J dropped 1; count of bases not matched to a gene: 10. CDR3 loop: CASSESGGHVGTDTQYF. Written as DNA, the CDR3 is TGTGCCAGCAGTGAATCGGGAGGTCATGTTGGCACAGATACGCAGTATTTT.

This clonotype occurred many times. The chain employs TRBV11-1 and TRBJ2-3, with a weak D call TRBD1 (5 bases). Germline values: CDR1 SGHAT, CDR2 FQDESV (reference sequence). V lost 0 bases and J 2 bases, leaving 9 bases between the germline ends. This CDR3 has 15 amino acids. The CDR3: CASSLAGHLTDTQYF. The CDR3 nucleotides read TGTGCCAGCAGCTTAGCAGGACACCTCACAGATACGCAGTATTTT.

This clonotype was detected many times. The rearrangement uses TRBV11-3 and TRBJ2-7; either TRBD1 or TRBD2 may supply D (5 bases each). The CDR3 totals 14 residues. Per germline, CDR1 SGHNT and CDR2 YENEEA. V shed 5 bases and J shed 4 bases, with 15 bases lying between them. In nucleotides, the CDR3 is TGTGCCAGCAGCGAACTAAAATGGGGGTACGAGCAGTACTTC. Protein product: CASSELKWGYEQYF.

The sample holds a few counts of this clonotype. The CDR3 DNA reads TGTGCCAGCAGTTACTCTGGGGGTCCCTATGGCTACACCTTC. It encodes CASSYSGGPYGYTF. This chain joins TRBV6-5 and TRBJ1-2; a weak D match, TRBD1 (5 bases). CDR1 and CDR2 (germline): MNHEY, SVGAGI. This CDR3 has 14 residues. Trimming removed 0 bases at V and 4 bases at J, with 9 bases between.

This clonotype was counted at least ten times. The genes are TRBV6-2 or TRBV6-3 and TRBJ2-5; D uncertain. Germline CDR1 reads MNHEY; CDR2 reads SVGEGT. The CDR3 consists of 15 residues. V was cut by 0 bases and J by 4 bases, with 12 bases left in between. The CDR3, as DNA: TGTGCCAGCAGTTACTCGCTTACTTCAGGAGAGACCCAGTACTTC. Encoded protein: CASSYSLTSGETQYF.

The rearrangement joins TRBV6-1 to TRBJ2-7; TRBD1 agrees at 11 bases. The length of the CDR3 is 13 residues. Looked up from germline, CDR1 is MNHNS and CDR2 is SASEGT. J was trimmed by 7 bases and V by 6 bases; bases with no gene match: 5. The CDR3 bases are TGTGCCAGCAGCCAGGGACAGGGGGGAGAGCAGTACTTC. This sequence encodes CASSQGQGGEQYF.

The chain couples TRBV20-1 to TRBJ2-7; TRBD2 might be the D (6 bases). The CDR3 consists of 13 residues. Trimming took 1 base from V and 4 from J, leaving 11 bases between them. The germline V gene has CDR1 DFQATT and CDR2 SNEGSKA (reference sequence). The CDR3 DNA reads TGCAGTGCTAGAGCGGGAGTCGTTTACGAGCAGTACTTC. This gives the protein CSARAGVVYEQYF.

This clonotype showed up many times. V gene TRBV18 combines with J gene TRBJ2-1; D is uncertain. This CDR3 comprises 14 residues. With 2 bases removed from V and 8 bases from J, the gap between germline ends came to 13 bases. Germline V gives CDR1 KGHSH, CDR2 LQKENI. Here the CDR3 reads CASSPSRGGDEQFF. Written as DNA, the CDR3 is TGTGCCAGCTCACCATCACGAGGTGGGGATGAGCAGTTCTTC.

This sequence joins TRBV10-3 and TRBJ1-4; D gene ambiguous. The CDR3 has 13 amino acids. The germline V and J ends were trimmed by 6 bases and 10 bases, with 15 bases remaining between them. The germline CDR1 and CDR2 sequences are ENHRY and SYGVKD. CDR3 residues: CAIRADSSGKLFF. The CDR3 DNA follows: TGTGCCATCAGGGCAGATAGCTCCGGAAAACTGTTTTTT.

This clonotype showed up just a few times. This rearrangement joins TRBV20-1 to TRBJ2-4; tentative D call: TRBD1 (6 bases). CDR3 length: 12 amino acids. CDR1 is DFQATT, CDR2 SNEGSKA, per germline (reference sequence). V was pared by 5 bases and J by 7 bases, with 12 bases between. Here the CDR3 reads CSAQDQGNIQYF. CDR3 sequence (DNA): TGCAGTGCTCAGGACCAGGGGAACATTCAGTACTTC.

This clonotype came up many times. The chain combines TRBV13 with TRBJ1-4, with a weak D call TRBD1 (5 bases). This CDR3 spans 16 amino acids. The V end was cut by 3 bases, the J end by 0 bases, with 11 bases between. Germline lookup yields CDR1 PRHDT and CDR2 FYEKMQ (reference sequence). In nucleotides, the CDR3 is TGTGCCAGCAGCTTGGGACGGGTTGCAACTAATGAAAAACTGTTTTTT. Translation: CASSLGRVATNEKLFF.

This clonotype was seen repeatedly, ten times or more. The chain joins TRBV2 to TRBJ2-1, with D maybe TRBD1 (5 bases). The CDR3 has 14 amino acids. Trimming took 4 bases from V and 10 from J, leaving 17 bases between them. CDR1 is SNHLY, CDR2 FYNNEI, per germline. The CDR3 is CASSGGAEQGEQFF. CDR3 bases: TGTGCCAGCAGTGGGGGCGCTGAGCAGGGAGAGCAGTTCTTC. Based on the CDR3 plus reference TRBV2 and TRBJ2-1, the full variable domain is EPEVTQTPSHQVTQMGQEVILRCVPISNHLYFYWYRQILGQKVEFLVSFYNNEISEKSEIFDDQFSVERPDGSNFTLKIRSTKLEDSAMYFCASSGGAEQGEQFFGPGTRLTVL.

This clonotype was found many times. This rearrangement joins TRBV12-3 or TRBV12-4 to TRBJ1-5; D remains unclear. Trimming removed 2 bases from V and 7 bases from J, with 6 bases in between. The CDR3 length is 12 residues. Here the CDR3 DNA reads TGTGCCAGCAGTTTATGGGAGCAGCCCCAGCATTTT. This sequence encodes CASSLWEQPQHF.

This clonotype was picked up a small number of times. This chain uses TRBV13 with TRBJ1-2; the D is unclear. The V and J ends lost 0 bases and 5 bases respectively, with 4 bases between them. Germline values: CDR1 PRHDT, CDR2 FYEKMQ (reference sequence). The CDR3 loop spans 12 amino acids. This CDR3 reads CASSLGLYGYTF. In nucleotides, the CDR3 is TGTGCCAGCAGCTTAGGGCTTTATGGCTACACCTTC.

This chain joins TRBV19 and TRBJ2-7, with TRBD1 matching 9 bases. Trimming cost V 0 bases and J 5 bases; bases outside gene matches: 8. The CDR3 has 16 residues. Germline CDR1 is LNHDA and CDR2 is SQIVND (reference sequence). CDR3: CASSIDPGTGFNEQYF. The CDR3 DNA reads TGTGCCAGTAGTATAGATCCCGGGACAGGGTTCAACGAGCAGTACTTC. Using reference TRBV19 and TRBJ2-7 for the parts outside the CDR3, the full variable domain is DGGITQSPKYLFRKEGQNVTLSCEQNLNHDAMYWYRQDPGQGLRLIYYSQIVNDFQKGDIAEGYSVSREKKESFPLTVTSAQKNPTAFYLCASSIDPGTGFNEQYFGPGTRLTVT.

This clonotype has at least ten counts. This sequence joins TRBV2 and TRBJ2-1, with 11 bases that match TRBD2. CDR1 SNHLY and CDR2 FYNNEI come from the germline V gene. V dropped 6 bases and J dropped 3; count of bases not matched to a gene: 10. The CDR3 loop spans 17 amino acids. CDR3 DNA sequence: TGTGCCAGCAGCCCCGGTAGCGGGAGGGAATTCTACAATGAGCAGTTCTTC. It yields the protein CASSPGSGREFYNEQFF. Combining the CDR3 with reference TRBV2 and TRBJ2-1 gives the whole variable domain EPEVTQTPSHQVTQMGQEVILRCVPISNHLYFYWYRQILGQKVEFLVSFYNNEISEKSEIFDDQFSVERPDGSNFTLKIRSTKLEDSAMYFCASSPGSGREFYNEQFFGPGTRLTVL.

This clonotype has only a few counts. The gene calls are TRBV4-2 and TRBJ2-2; 12 bases align to TRBD2. The CDR3 has 18 residues. Germline V CDR1 and CDR2: LGHNA, YNFKEQ. The V gene end was trimmed by 3 bases and the J gene end by 0 bases; junction bases not matched to a gene: 5. The DNA of the CDR3 is TGTGCCAGCAGCCACGGGACTAGCGGGTTCGCGAACACCGGGGAGCTGTTTTTT. The encoded protein is CASSHGTSGFANTGELFF.

This clonotype showed up just a few times. This chain uses TRBV20-1 with TRBJ1-2, with D uncertain. The CDR3 length is 13 residues. CDR1 and CDR2 from the germline V gene are DFQATT and SNEGSKA (reference sequence). Trimming stripped 3 bases from V and 8 bases from J, with 16 bases between. The CDR3 DNA is TGCAGTGCTAGCCCGGGCCCGAGGGAGGGCTACACCTTC. It is translated as CSASPGPREGYTF.

This clonotype was counted many times. This chain uses TRBV6-1 with TRBJ2-7; D might be TRBD1 (5 bases). The CDR3 sequence is 13 residues long. Germline V gene sequence: CDR1 MNHNS, CDR2 SASEGT. V dropped 7 bases and J dropped 5 bases, with 15 bases sitting between them. The CDR3 DNA sequence: TGTGCCAGCATTAAGGGGAAATCGGACGAGCAGTACTTC. Translating it yields CASIKGKSDEQYF.

The V call is TRBV15, the J call TRBJ2-3; TRBD1 is a possible D gene (5 bases). The CDR3 totals 17 residues. V lost 0 bases and J 2 bases, leaving 15 bases between the germline ends. Per germline, CDR1 LNHNV and CDR2 YYDKDF (reference sequence). CDR3 coding DNA: TGTGCCACCAGCAGAGATATGAGGACAACGCACACAGATACGCAGTATTTT. Protein sequence: CATSRDMRTTHTDTQYF. The full variable domain, completed using reference TRBV15 and TRBJ2-3, is DAMVIQNPRYQVTQFGKPVTLSCSQTLNHNVMYWYQQKSSQAPKLLFHYYDKDFNNEADTPDNFQSRRPNTSFCFLDIRSPGLGDTAMYLCATSRDMRTTHTDTQYFGPGTRLTVL.

In this sample, this clonotype turned up many times. The CDR3 region has the DNA TGTGCCAGCAGTACGGGACTCTCGAGCTCCTACAATGAGCAGTTCTTC. The encoded protein is CASSTGLSSSYNEQFF. The gene calls are TRBV12-3 or TRBV12-4 and TRBJ2-1, with D perhaps TRBD2 (6 bases). The CDR3 extends over 16 amino acids. Trimming shortened V by 5 bases and J by 0 bases, and 14 bases separated the two germline ends.

Many counts were recorded for this clonotype. The CDR3 region is CASRVQGGNTEAFF. The DNA for the CDR3 is TGTGCCAGTAGGGTACAGGGGGGGAACACTGAAGCTTTCTTT. This chain uses TRBV19 with TRBJ1-1, with 8 nucleotides matching TRBD1. Germline trimming cut 6 bases from V and 1 base from J; bases unmatched to any gene: 4. The V gene's germline CDR1 is LNHDA and CDR2 SQIVND (reference sequence). The CDR3 consists of 14 residues.

In its sample, this clonotype was seen many times. This chain connects TRBV6-1 to TRBJ2-3, with D tentatively TRBD2 (5 bases). Germline V gene lookup returns CDR1 MNHNS and CDR2 SASEGT. The CDR3 sequence is 14 residues long. The V and J ends lost 6 bases and 4 bases respectively, with 14 bases between them. CDR3 coding DNA: TGTGCCAGCAGCGAACTAGTACCACCAGATACGCAGTATTTT. Protein sequence: CASSELVPPDTQYF.

The sample holds many counts of this clonotype. One junction end does not reproduce the germline sequence, and a read error may be involved. This chain uses TRBV2 with TRBJ2-5; 9 bases are a match to TRBD1. The CDR3 runs 13 residues. CDR1 is SNHLY and CDR2 is FYNNEI in the germline V gene. The CDR3 protein is CASSTQGAGGMNF. The CDR3 DNA reads as TGTGCCAGCAGTACACAGGGGGCGGGCGGCATGAACTTC.

There are a few counts of this clonotype. The V gene is TRBV6-2 or TRBV6-3, the J gene TRBJ2-3, with 7 bases aligning to TRBD1. The CDR3 consists of 14 residues. The germline gives CDR1 MNHEY, CDR2 SVGEGT. After removal of 6 bases from V and 2 bases from J, the junction contained 5 bases not matched to a gene. The CDR3 reads CASSRGSNTDTQYF. The CDR3 DNA is TGTGCCAGCAGCAGGGGGTCGAACACAGATACGCAGTATTTT.